Described below is a single TCR beta chain sequence and its context. The data derive from a study of blood T cell repertoires in COVID-19. Study overall: Both acute and convalescent COVID-19 samples were obtained from the United States, Italy and Spain. Nucleic acid was either cDNA or gDNA, and it came from T cells, B-cell-depleted T cells, or PBMCs.

As originally analysed: Reference gene primer amplification yielded estimated nucleated cell counts. Generated by immunoSEQ multiplex PCR, the TCRdb table keeps only in-frame clones and is missing some. D and trimming come from the DNA, and the V and J calls and clone size come from that table. The repertoire holds some 90,000 clones, with 70% to 90% as singletons. Looked up from germline, CDR1 is SGHNT and CDR2 is YYREEE (reference sequence). This CDR3 is built from 14 residues. Trimming pared 4 bases from V and 4 bases from J, leaving 14 bases between. The sequenced material came from peripheral blood. This receptor was taken from a human donor in a cohort sampled during active COVID-19. The chain is built from TRBV5-4 and TRBJ2-5, with a weak D call TRBD1 (6 bases). The DNA of the CDR3 is TGTGCCAGCAGCATTCAGGGGTCGAGAGAGACCCAGTACTTC. This gives the protein CASSIQGSRETQYF.